This TCR beta chain comes out of a study of blood T cells in healthy people across ages. The study, taken as a whole, reports: The recorded TCR beta diversity per million T cells decreased in a roughly linear manner with age.

As regards this clonotype: Its target is not known.

The CDR3 runs to 13 residues. Trimming removed 0 bases at V and 9 bases at J, with 10 bases between. Germline lookup yields CDR1 LGHNA and CDR2 YSLEER. A sample-barcoded 5' primer and a J-beta primer mix were used in a second PCR of roughly 6 to 11 cycles. Every cDNA was tagged by a template-switch adaptor with 12 random nucleotides. MiXCR, run by TCRdb on the 5' RACE reads, gives a single entry per CDR3 protein. Of fewer than 1,000,000 distinct CDR3 sequences detected, 40% to 50% appear once; the ten largest clones hold roughly 19%. The individuals who served as donors were healthy Caucasians living in Russia, aged about 6 to 100. Per-sample yields of isolated PBMCs were at least 6 million.

The sample taken for sequencing was blood. The clonotype comes from a man in his 60s in good health. J is TRBJ2-3 and V is TRBV4-3; D gene uncertain. CDR3 nucleotide sequence: TGCGCCAGCAGCCAAGAGAACAGCCTCACGCAGTATTTT. This encodes CASSQENSLTQYF.